The present entry profiles one TCR beta chain with its context. Its cognate antigen is unknown. The source of the sample is a study of cytomegalovirus exposure and HLA in healthy donors. Notes on the study in general: Later, an analysis found that TCR clusters from the first cohort tended to co-occur in the roughly 120 validation repertoires. CMV antigen specificity was confirmed in vitro for a few CMV-associated chains.

Germline-derived CDR1 and CDR2 are SGHDT and YYEEEE. The CDR3 consists of 13 residues. V lost 7 bases to trimming and J lost 3 bases, with 14 bases between them. Assay: immunoSEQ multiplex PCR; the TCRdb copy retains only in-frame clones and omits some. In the table there are under 250,000 clones, around nine tenths of which are singletons. Input material: PBMCs. The V gene is TRBV5-6, the J gene TRBJ2-7, with D possibly TRBD1 on 6 matching bases. This sequence originates from a man between 18 and 29 years old in good health and CMV-seronegative. As DNA, the CDR3 is TGTGCCAGCGCCCCACCAGGGGTCTACGAGCAGTACTTC. Amino acids: CASAPPGVYEQYF. The full variable domain, with the rest looked up from reference TRBV5-6 and TRBJ2-7, is DAGVTQSPTHLIKTRGQQVTLRCSPKSGHDTVSWYQQALGQGPQFIFQYYEEEERQRGNFPDRFSGHQFPNYSSELNVNALLLGDSALYLCASAPPGVYEQYFGPGTRLTVT.